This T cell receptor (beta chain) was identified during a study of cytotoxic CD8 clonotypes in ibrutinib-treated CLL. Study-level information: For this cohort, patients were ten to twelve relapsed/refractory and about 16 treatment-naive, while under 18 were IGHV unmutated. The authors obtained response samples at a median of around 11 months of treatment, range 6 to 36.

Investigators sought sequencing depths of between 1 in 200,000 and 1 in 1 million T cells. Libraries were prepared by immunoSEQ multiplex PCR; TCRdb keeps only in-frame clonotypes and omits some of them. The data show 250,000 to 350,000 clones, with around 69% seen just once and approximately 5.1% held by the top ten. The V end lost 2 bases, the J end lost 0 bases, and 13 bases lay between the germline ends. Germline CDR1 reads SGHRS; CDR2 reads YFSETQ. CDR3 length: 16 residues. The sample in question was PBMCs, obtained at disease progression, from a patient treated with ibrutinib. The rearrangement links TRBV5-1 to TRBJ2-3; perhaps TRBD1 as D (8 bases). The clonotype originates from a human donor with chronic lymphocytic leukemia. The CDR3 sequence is CASSLQGGFSTDTQYF. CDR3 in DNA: TGCGCCAGCAGCTTACAGGGGGGGTTTAGCACAGATACGCAGTATTTT.